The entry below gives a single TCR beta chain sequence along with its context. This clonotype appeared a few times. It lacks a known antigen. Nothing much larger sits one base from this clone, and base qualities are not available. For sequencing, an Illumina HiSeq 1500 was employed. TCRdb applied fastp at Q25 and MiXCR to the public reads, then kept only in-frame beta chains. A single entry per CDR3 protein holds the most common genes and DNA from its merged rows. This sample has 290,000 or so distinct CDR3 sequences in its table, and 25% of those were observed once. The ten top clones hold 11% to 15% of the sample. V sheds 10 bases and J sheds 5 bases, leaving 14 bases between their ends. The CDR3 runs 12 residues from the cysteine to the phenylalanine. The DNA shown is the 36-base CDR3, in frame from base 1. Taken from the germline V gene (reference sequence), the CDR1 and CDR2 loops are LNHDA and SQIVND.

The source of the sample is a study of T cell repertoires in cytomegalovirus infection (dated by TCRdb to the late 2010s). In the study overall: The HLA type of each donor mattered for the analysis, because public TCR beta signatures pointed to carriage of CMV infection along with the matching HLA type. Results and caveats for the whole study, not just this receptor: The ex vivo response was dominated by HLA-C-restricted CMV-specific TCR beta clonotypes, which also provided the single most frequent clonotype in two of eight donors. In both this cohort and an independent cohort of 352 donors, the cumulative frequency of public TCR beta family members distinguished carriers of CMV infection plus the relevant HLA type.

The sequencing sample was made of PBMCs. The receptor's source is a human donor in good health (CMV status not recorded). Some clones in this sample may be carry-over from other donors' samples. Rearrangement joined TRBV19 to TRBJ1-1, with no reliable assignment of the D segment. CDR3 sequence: CAKDGEATEAFF. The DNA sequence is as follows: TGTGCCAAAGACGGGGAGGCGACTGAAGCTTTCTTT.